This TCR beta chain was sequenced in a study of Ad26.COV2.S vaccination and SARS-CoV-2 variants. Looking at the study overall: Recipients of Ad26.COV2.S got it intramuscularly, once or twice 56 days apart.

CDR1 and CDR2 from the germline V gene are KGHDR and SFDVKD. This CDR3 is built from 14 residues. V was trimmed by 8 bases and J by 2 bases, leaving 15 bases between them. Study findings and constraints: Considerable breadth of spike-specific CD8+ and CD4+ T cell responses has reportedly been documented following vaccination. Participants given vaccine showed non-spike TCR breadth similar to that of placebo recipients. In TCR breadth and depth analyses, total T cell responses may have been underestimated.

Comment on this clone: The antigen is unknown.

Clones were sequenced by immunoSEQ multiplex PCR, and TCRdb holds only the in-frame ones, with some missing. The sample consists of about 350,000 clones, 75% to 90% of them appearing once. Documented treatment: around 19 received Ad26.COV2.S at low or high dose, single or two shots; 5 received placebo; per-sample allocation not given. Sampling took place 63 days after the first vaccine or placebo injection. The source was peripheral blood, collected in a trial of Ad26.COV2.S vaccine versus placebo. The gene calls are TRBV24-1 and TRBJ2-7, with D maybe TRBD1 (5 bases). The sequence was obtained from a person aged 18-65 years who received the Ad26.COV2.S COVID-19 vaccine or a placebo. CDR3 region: CATMGLGPTYEQYF. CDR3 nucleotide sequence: TGTGCCACCATGGGGCTCGGGCCAACCTACGAGCAGTACTTC.